This T cell receptor beta chain was sequenced for a study of blood T cell repertoires in COVID-19. Study background: There were acute and convalescent COVID-19 samples, and they came from the United States, Italy and Spain. Sample material is recorded as cDNA or gDNA derived from T cells, B-cell-depleted T cells, or PBMCs.

In the source study's methods: For nucleated cells, counts were estimated from reference gene primer amplification. Sequenced by immunoSEQ multiplex PCR; TCRdb stores in-frame clones only, minus some. Clone size and V and J calls were adopted from that table, with D and trimming inferred from the DNA. Altogether 60,000 to 70,000 clones are present, 85% being singletons, with the ten largest covering around 3%. Germline CDR1 is MNHEY and CDR2 is SMNVEV (reference sequence). The V and J ends lost 7 bases and 9 bases, in that order; junction bases with no gene match: 18. CDR3 length: 16 amino acids. The clonotype comes from a man older than 75 with acute or convalescent COVID-19. Sequencing was performed on peripheral blood. J is TRBJ2-1 and V is TRBV27; 7 bases line up with TRBD2. The CDR3 protein is CASTHEGLLKPSEQFF. CDR3 nucleotides: TGTGCCAGCACTCACGAGGGACTACTAAAACCGAGTGAGCAGTTCTTC.